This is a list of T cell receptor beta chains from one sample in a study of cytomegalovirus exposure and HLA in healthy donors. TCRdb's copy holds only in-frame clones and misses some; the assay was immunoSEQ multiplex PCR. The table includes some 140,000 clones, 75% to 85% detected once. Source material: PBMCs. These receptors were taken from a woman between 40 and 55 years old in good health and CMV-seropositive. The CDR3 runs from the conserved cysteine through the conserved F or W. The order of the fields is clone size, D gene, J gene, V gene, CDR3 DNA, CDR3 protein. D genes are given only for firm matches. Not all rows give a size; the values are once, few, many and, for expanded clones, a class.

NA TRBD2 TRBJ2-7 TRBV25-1 TGTGCCAGCAGTGAAAGGGGGACTAGCGGGTACGTCGAGCAGTACTTC CASSERGTSGYVEQYF
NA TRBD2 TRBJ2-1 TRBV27 TGTGCCAGCAGTGGGACTAGCGGGAATGAGCAGTTCTTC CASSGTSGNEQFF
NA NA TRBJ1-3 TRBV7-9 TGTGCCAGCAGCTCACTCTTGGGGAGGAACACCATATATTTT CASSSLLGRNTIYF
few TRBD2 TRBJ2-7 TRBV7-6 TGTGCCAGCAGCTTAGCTAGCGGGAGGTCCTACGAGCAGTACTTC CASSLASGRSYEQYF
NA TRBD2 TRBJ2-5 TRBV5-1 TGCGCCAGCAGCAGGACAGGCGGACTAGCGGGCCAAGAGACCCAGTACTTC CASSRTGGLAGQETQYF
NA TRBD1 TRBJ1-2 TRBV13 TGTGCCAGCAGCCGGACAGGGCTCTATGGCTACACCTTC CASSRTGLYGYTF
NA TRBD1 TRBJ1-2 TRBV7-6 TGTGCCAGCAGCCCGCGGGGGACAGGAGGCGGCTACACCTTC CASSPRGTGGGYTF
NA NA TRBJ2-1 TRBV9 TGTGCCAGCAGCCCTAGTGGACCCCCTAGCTTCTTC CASSPSGPPSFF
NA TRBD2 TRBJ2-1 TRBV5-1 TGCGCCAGCAGCTTGGAAACTAGCGGGCTGTACAATGAGCAGTTCTTC CASSLETSGLYNEQFF
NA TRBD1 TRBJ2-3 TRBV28 TGTGCCAGCAGTCCACGGACAGGTTGGAGAGATACGCAGTATTTT CASSPRTGWRDTQYF
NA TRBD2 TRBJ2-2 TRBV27 TGTGCCAGCAGTCCCTGGACTAGCGGGACGAACACCGGGGAGCTGTTTTTT CASSPWTSGTNTGELFF
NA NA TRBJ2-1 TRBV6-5 TGTGCCAGCAGTTACACCCTCTCGCAACAGGTAGATGAGCAGTTCTTC CASSYTLSQQVDEQFF
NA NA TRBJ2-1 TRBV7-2 TGTGCCAGCAGCTCCCTGAACAGGTCACCCTTAGGGCCCGATGAGCAGTTCTTC CASSSLNRSPLGPDEQFF
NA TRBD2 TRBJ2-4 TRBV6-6 TGTGCCAGCGGGGATAGCGGGAGGAGGAGCATTCAGTACTTC CASGDSGRRSIQYF
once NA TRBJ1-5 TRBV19 TGTGCCAGTAGTATTCCCGGGATTCAGCCCCAGCATTTT CASSIPGIQPQHF
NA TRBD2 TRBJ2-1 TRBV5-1 TGCGCCAGCAGCTCTGGACTAGCGGGGAATAATGAGCAGTTCTTC CASSSGLAGNNEQFF
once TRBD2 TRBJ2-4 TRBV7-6 TGTGCCAGCAGCTTAGAAATAGCGGGAGATATTGGCATTCAGTACTTC CASSLEIAGDIGIQYF
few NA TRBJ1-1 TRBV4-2 TGTGCCAGCAGCCCCTTCGGCGAGGGAGACACTGAAGCTTTCTTT CASSPFGEGDTEAFF